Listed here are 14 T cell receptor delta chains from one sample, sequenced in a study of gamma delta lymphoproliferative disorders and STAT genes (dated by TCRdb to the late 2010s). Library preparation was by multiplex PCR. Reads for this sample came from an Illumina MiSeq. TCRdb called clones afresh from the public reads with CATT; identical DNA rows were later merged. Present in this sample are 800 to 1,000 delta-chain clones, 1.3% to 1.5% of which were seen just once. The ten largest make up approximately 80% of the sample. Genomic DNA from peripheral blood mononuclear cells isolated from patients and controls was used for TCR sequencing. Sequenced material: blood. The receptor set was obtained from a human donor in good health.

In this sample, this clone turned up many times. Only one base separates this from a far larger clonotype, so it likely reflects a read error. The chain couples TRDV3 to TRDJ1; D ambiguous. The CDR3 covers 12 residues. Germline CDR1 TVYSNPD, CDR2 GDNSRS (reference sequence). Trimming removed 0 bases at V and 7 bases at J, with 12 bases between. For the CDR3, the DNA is TGTGCCTTTAGGTTCCAGCCACCTAAACTCATCTTT. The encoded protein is CAFRFQPPKLIF.

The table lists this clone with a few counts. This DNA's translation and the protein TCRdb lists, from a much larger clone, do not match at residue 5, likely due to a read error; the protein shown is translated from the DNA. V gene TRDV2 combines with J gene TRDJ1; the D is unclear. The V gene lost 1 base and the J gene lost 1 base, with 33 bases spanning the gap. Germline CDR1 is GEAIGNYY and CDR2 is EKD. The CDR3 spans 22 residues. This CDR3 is CACDTTRPAQTLDLRITDKLIF. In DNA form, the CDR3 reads TGTGCCTGTGACACGACGAGACCTGCTCAGACTCTGGACCTAAGGATCACCGATAAACTCATCTTT.

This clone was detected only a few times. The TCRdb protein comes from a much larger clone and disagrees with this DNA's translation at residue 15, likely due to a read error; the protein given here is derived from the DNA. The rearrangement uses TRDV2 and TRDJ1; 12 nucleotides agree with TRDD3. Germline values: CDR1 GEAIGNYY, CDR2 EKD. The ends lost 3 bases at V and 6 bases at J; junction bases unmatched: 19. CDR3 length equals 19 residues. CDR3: CACDDLILGDTPSPNKLIF. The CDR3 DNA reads TGTGCCTGTGACGACCTCATTCTGGGGGATACGCCGTCTCCCAATAAACTCATCTTT.

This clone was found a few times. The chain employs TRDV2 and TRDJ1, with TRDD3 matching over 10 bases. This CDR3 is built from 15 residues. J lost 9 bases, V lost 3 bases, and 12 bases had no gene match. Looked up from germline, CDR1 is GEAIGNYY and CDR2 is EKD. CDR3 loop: CACDPLGDGDAELIF. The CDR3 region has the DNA TGTGCCTGTGACCCACTGGGGGATGGGGATGCGGAACTCATCTTT.

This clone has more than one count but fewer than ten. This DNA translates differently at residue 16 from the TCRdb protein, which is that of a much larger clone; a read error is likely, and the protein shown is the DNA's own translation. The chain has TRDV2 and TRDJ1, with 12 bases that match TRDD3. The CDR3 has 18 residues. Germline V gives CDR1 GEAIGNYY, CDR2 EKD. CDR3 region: CACDDRSLLGDTTDKVIF. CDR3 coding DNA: TGTGCCTGTGACGACCGCTCTTTACTGGGGGATACCACCGATAAAGTCATCTTT.

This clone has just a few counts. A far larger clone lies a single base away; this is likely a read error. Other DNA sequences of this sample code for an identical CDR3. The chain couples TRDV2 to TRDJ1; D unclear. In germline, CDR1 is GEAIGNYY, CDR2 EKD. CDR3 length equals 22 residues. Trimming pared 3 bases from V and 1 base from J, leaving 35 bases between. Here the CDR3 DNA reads TGTGCCTGTGACTCGACGAGACCTGCTCAGACCCTGGACCTAAGGATCACCGATAAACTCATCTTT. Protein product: CACDSTRPAQTLDLRITDKLIF.

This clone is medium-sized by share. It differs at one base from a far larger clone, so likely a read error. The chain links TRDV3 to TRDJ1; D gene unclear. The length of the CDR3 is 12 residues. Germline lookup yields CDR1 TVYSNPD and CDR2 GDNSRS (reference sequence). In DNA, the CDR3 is TGTGCCCTTAGGTTCCAGCCACTTAAACTCATCTTT. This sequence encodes CALRFQPLKLIF.

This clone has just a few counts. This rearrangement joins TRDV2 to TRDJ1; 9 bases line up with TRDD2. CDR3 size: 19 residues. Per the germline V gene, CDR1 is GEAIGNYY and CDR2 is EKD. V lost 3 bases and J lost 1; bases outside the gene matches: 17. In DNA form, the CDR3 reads TGTGCCTGTGACCCTCTCCTTCCTACGGGCGTAAAGGCCACCGATAAACTCATCTTT. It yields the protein CACDPLLPTGVKATDKLIF.

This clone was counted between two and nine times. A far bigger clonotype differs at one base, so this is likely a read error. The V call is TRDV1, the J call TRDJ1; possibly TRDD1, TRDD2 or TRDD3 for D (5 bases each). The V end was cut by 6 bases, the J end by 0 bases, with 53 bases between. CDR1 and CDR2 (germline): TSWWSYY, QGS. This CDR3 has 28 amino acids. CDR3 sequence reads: CALGPKMQKDLFGVFRTTRIVYTDKLIF. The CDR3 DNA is TGTGCTCTTGGCCCCAAAATGCAAAAAGACTTGTTCGGAGTCTTCCGAACGACGAGGATAGTTTACACCGATAAACTCATCTTT.

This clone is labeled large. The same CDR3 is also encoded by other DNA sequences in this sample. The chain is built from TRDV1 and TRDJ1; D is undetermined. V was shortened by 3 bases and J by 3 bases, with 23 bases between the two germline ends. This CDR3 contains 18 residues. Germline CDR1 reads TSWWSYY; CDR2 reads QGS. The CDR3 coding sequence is TGTGCTCTTGGGGACCCAACTCCCCCATTTTTAAAATCCGATAAACTCATCTTT. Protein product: CALGDPTPPFLKSDKLIF.

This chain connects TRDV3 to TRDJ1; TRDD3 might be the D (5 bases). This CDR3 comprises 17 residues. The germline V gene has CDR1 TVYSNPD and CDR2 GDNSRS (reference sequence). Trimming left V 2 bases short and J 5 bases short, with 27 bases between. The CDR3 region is CAFRPQNPGTRRDKLIF. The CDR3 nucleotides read TGTGCCTTTCGACCCCAAAATCCGGGGACCCGTCGTGATAAACTCATCTTT.

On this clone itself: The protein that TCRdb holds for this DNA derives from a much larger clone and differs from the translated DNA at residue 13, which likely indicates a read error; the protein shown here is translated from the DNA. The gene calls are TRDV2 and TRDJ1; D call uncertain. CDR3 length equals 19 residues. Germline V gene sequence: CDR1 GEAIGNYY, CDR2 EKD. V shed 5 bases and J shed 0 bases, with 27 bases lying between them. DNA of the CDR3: TGTGCCTGTGTCCCCGTTGTTACCCCCACACTGTGGAACACCGATAAACTCATCTTT. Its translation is CACVPVVTPTLWNTDKLIF.

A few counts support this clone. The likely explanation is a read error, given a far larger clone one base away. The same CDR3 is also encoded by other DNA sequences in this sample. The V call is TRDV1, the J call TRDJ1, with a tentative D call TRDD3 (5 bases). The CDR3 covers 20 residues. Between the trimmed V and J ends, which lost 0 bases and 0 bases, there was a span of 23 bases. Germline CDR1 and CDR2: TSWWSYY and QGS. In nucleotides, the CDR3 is TGTGCTCTTGGGGAACTATCCACTGGCACTAACCCTAGGTACACCGATAAACTCATCTTT. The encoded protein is CALGELSTGTNPRYTDKLIF.

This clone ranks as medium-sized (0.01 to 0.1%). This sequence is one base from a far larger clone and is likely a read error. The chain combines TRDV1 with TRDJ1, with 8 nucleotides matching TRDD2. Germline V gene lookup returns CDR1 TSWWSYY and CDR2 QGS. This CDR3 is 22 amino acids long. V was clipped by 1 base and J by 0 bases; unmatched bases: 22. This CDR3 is CALGEPIAFLVLWGSHTDKLIF. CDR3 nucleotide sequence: TGTGCTCTTGGGGAACCGATAGCCTTCCTAGTCCTCTGGGGCAGTCACACCGATAAACTCATCTTT.